This T cell receptor beta chain was recorded in a study of T cells after yellow fever vaccination. Overall study findings and caveats: Few clonotypes appeared in both CD4 and CD8 compartments.

A process of 5'RACE template switching, which added a universal primer site and UMIs, was used to make TCR cDNA. One entry per CDR3 protein, called by TCRdb with MiXCR from the 5' RACE reads. The sample has 250,000 to 350,000 distinct CDR3 sequences; around 7.3% are singletons. The CDR3 totals 14 residues. Trimming took off 5 bases at V and 6 bases at J, with 14 bases between the two ends. Looked up from germline, CDR1 is SGHTA and CDR2 is FQGNSA. There are many counts of this clonotype. What it binds is not known. J is TRBJ1-5 and V is TRBV7-2, with TRBD1 as a possible D gene (5 bases). This specimen consisted of PBMCs, obtained around 45 days after the first yellow fever vaccination. The sequence came from a young man who received the YFV17D yellow fever vaccine. CDR3 coding DNA: TGTGCCAGCAGCCACGGGGGGGAAAGTCAGCCCCAGCATTTT. Its translation is CASSHGGESQPQHF. The full variable domain, in which reference TRBV7-2 and TRBJ1-5 provide the parts outside the CDR3, is GAGVSQSPSNKVTEKGKDVELRCDPISGHTALYWYRQSLGQGLEFLIYFQGNSAPDKSGLPSDRFSAERTGGSVSTLTIQRTQQEDSAVYLCASSHGGESQPQHFGDGTRLSIL.